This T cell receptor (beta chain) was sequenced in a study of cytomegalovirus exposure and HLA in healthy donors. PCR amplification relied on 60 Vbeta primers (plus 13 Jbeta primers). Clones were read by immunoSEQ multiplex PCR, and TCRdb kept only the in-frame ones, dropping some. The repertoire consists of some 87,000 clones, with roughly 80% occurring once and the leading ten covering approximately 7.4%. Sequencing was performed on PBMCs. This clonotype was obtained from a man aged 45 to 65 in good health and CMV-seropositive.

CDR3 DNA sequence: TGCGCCAGCAGCCAAGACAGATTCTCTGGAAACACCATATATTTT. It specifies CASSQDRFSGNTIYF. The chain is built from TRBV4-3 and TRBJ1-3, with D hard to call. With 0 bases removed from V and 0 bases from J, the gap between germline ends came to 6 bases. CDR1 is LGHNA, CDR2 YSLEER, per germline. This CDR3 contains 15 residues.